This T cell receptor beta chain was identified in a study of identical twins. Each CDR3 protein gets one entry after TCRdb re-called the 5' RACE reads with MiXCR. Counted here are 1.5 million or so distinct CDR3 sequences, around 29% occurring once; the ten biggest clones make up about 0.3%. The CDR3 runs to 12 residues. Germline CDR1 and CDR2: MDHEN and SYDVKM. The V and J ends lost 7 bases and 10 bases respectively, with 14 bases between them. J is TRBJ1-5 and V is TRBV28; D call uncertain. Material: cord blood. The sequence came from a newborn girl in good health. Written as DNA, the CDR3 is TGTGCCAGCAATATCACCCCTAGCCCCCAGCATTTT. It codes for CASNITPSPQHF.